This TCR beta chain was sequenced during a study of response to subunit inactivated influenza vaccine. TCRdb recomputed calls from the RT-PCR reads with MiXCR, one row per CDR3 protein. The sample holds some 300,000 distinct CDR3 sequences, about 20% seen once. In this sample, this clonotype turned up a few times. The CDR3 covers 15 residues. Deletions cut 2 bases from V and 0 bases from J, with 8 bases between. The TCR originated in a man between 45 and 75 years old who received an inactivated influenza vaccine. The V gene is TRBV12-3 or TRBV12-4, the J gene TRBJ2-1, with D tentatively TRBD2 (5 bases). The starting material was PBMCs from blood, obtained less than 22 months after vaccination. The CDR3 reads CASSLSGISYNEQFF. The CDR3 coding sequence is TGTGCCAGCAGTTTATCGGGGATCTCCTACAATGAGCAGTTCTTC.